Listed below are T cell receptor beta chains from one sample, sequenced in a study of blood T cell repertoires in COVID-19. Data came from immunoSEQ multiplex PCR; TCRdb stores just in-frame clones and leaves some out. The table shows 150,000 to 200,000 clones, with 84% occurring only once. Sequenced input: PBMCs or T cells enriched from blood (not recorded which). The receptors stem from a woman aged 45-59 years who had recovered from COVID-19. Both conserved end residues are part of each CDR3. The D gene is left open where the match is weak. Clone size is shown for a subset of rows, as once, few, many or a class of expanded clone.

d_gene,j_gene,abundance,v_gene,len,CDR3aa,CDR3nt
-,TRBJ1-1,-,TRBV19,14,CASSTHRVDTEAFF,TGTGCCAGTAGTACCCACAGGGTTGACACTGAAGCTTTCTTT
TRBD1,TRBJ2-2,-,TRBV7-9,16,CASSLKTPRGPGELFF,TGTGCCAGCAGCTTAAAGACGCCCAGGGGGCCCGGGGAGCTGTTTTTT
TRBD2,TRBJ2-6,few,TRBV7-8,19,CASSYLKRGQTSGANVLTF,TGTGCCAGCAGCTACCTTAAGCGGGGCCAAACCTCTGGGGCCAACGTCCTGACTTTC
-,TRBJ2-7,-,TRBV4-3,15,CASSQQQDGGYEQYF,TGCGCCAGCAGCCAACAGCAAGACGGGGGCTACGAGCAGTACTTC
TRBD1,TRBJ1-2,-,TRBV4-3,15,CASSQELDRDYGYTF,TGCGCCAGCAGCCAAGAACTGGACAGGGACTATGGCTACACCTTC
TRBD2,TRBJ2-3,-,TRBV12-3/TRBV12-4,12,CASSGGRDTQYF,TGTGCCAGCAGCGGGGGGAGAGATACGCAGTATTTT
TRBD1,TRBJ1-2,-,TRBV27,16,CASSTRGSVEYYGYTF,TGTGCCAGCAGTACCAGGGGGTCAGTTGAGTACTATGGCTACACCTTC
-,TRBJ1-2,-,TRBV6-4,13,CASSDGGYYGYTF,TGTGCCAGCAGTGACGGGGGGTACTATGGCTACACCTTC
TRBD2,TRBJ2-1,-,TRBV7-8,15,CASSWGLEFNNEQFF,TGTGCCAGCAGCTGGGGACTAGAGTTTAACAATGAGCAGTTCTTC
-,TRBJ2-2,-,TRBV24-1,18,CATRSSGIPSPDTGELFF,TGTGCCACCCGGTCCAGCGGTATACCTTCTCCCGACACCGGGGAGCTGTTTTTT
-,TRBJ2-7,-,TRBV6-5,15,CASSPYASGGYEQYF,TGTGCCAGCAGCCCCTATGCGTCGGGTGGCTACGAGCAGTACTTC
-,TRBJ1-3,-,TRBV4-2,16,CASSQDLGHSGNTIYF,TGTGCCAGCAGCCAAGATCTGGGACACTCTGGAAACACCATATATTTT
-,TRBJ1-6,-,TRBV19,12,CASSIMSSPLHF,TGTGCCAGTAGTATTATGAGTTCACCCCTCCACTTT
TRBD1,TRBJ1-5,-,TRBV18,13,CASSPGQSQPQHF,TGTGCCAGCTCACCGGGACAGTCCCAGCCCCAGCATTTT
-,TRBJ2-2,-,TRBV7-8,13,CASSLSGPGELFF,TGTGCCAGCAGCTTATCAGGGCCCGGGGAGCTGTTTTTT
TRBD1,TRBJ1-5,-,TRBV2,15,CASSPGQGMDQPQHF,TGTGCCAGCAGTCCAGGACAGGGGATGGATCAGCCCCAGCATTTT
TRBD2,TRBJ2-1,-,TRBV18,17,CASSPPGLAGGYNEQFF,TGTGCCAGCTCACCACCGGGGCTAGCGGGGGGTTACAATGAGCAGTTCTTC
-,TRBJ2-4,-,TRBV23-1,19,CASSTERTEVKIAKNIQYF,TGCGCCAGCAGCACCGAACGGACAGAAGTTAAGATAGCCAAAAACATTCAGTACTTC
TRBD1,TRBJ2-7,-,TRBV12-3/TRBV12-4,12,CASSWDSGRKYF,TGTGCCAGCAGTTGGGACAGCGGAAGGAAGTACTTC
TRBD2,TRBJ2-2,-,TRBV10-3,18,CAISSGLAGEPVTGELFF,TGTGCCATCAGTTCGGGACTAGCGGGAGAGCCGGTCACCGGGGAGCTGTTTTTT
TRBD1,TRBJ1-1,-,TRBV6-5,14,CASSLTGGNTEAFF,TGTGCCAGCAGTCTCACAGGGGGGAACACTGAAGCTTTCTTT
-,TRBJ1-1,-,TRBV2,14,CASIGSVRNTEAFF,TGTGCCAGCATTGGCAGCGTTCGGAACACTGAAGCTTTCTTT
TRBD2,TRBJ2-1,once,TRBV7-2,16,CASSLARASGRIEQFF,TGTGCCAGCAGCTTAGCGCGGGCTAGCGGGAGGATTGAGCAGTTCTTC
TRBD1,TRBJ1-5,-,TRBV10-3,13,CAISTGVNQPQHF,TGTGCCATCAGTACAGGGGTCAATCAGCCCCAGCATTTT
-,TRBJ2-1,-,TRBV29-1,14,CSVYDRTAHNEQFF,TGCAGCGTATACGACAGGACAGCCCACAATGAGCAGTTCTTC
-,TRBJ2-7,-,TRBV6-5,13,CASINPGTYEQYF,TGTGCCAGCATTAATCCGGGGACCTACGAGCAGTACTTC
TRBD2,TRBJ2-1,-,TRBV19,16,CASSPLTSGLNNEQFF,TGTGCCAGTAGTCCCCTGACTAGCGGGTTAAACAATGAGCAGTTCTTC
-,TRBJ1-5,-,TRBV21-1,15,CASSKAYGYNQPQHF,TGTGCCAGCAGCAAAGCGTACGGGTACAATCAGCCCCAGCATTTT
TRBD1,TRBJ1-1,-,TRBV19,16,CASSDRGRARNTEAFF,TGTGCCAGTAGTGACAGGGGACGGGCGCGGAACACTGAAGCTTTCTTT
TRBD1,TRBJ1-1,-,TRBV2,14,CASRSSGGRTEAFF,TGTGCCAGCAGGAGCTCAGGGGGTCGGACTGAAGCTTTCTTT
-,TRBJ2-2,-,TRBV7-2,13,CASATLIWGGLFF,TGTGCCAGCGCGACTTTGATTTGGGGAGGGCTGTTTTTT
-,TRBJ1-6,once,TRBV6-5,12,CASTNTPSPLHF,TGTGCCAGCACCAACACCCCCTCACCCCTCCACTTT
-,TRBJ2-1,-,TRBV5-1,15,CASSLRGGAEDEQFF,TGCGCCAGCAGCTTGCGAGGGGGGGCCGAGGATGAGCAGTTCTTC
TRBD2,TRBJ2-1,-,TRBV11-2,16,CASSLGLAGGLNEQFF,TGTGCCAGCAGCTTAGGACTAGCGGGGGGGCTCAATGAGCAGTTCTTC
TRBD1,TRBJ1-1,-,TRBV10-3,12,CATQGQASEAFF,TGTGCCACACAGGGACAGGCCAGTGAAGCTTTCTTT
-,TRBJ2-3,-,TRBV4-2,13,CASSQLRRDTQYF,TGTGCCAGCAGCCAGCTTAGGCGGGATACGCAGTATTTT
-,TRBJ2-7,-,TRBV6-2/TRBV6-3,11,CASSSLYEQYF,TGTGCCAGCAGTTCTCTCTACGAGCAGTACTTC
TRBD1,TRBJ2-7,-,TRBV27,14,CASSLGQGINEQYF,TGTGCCAGCAGTTTGGGACAGGGCATCAACGAGCAGTACTTC
-,TRBJ2-7,-,TRBV5-6,13,CASSLGRRYEQYF,TGTGCCAGCAGCTTGGGGCGGCGGTACGAGCAGTACTTC
-,TRBJ1-5,-,TRBV27,14,CASSPPGQNQPQHF,TGTGCCAGCAGCCCTCCCGGACAGAATCAGCCCCAGCATTTT
TRBD1,TRBJ1-6,-,TRBV28,15,CASSSTGSGNSPLHF,TGTGCCAGCAGTTCGACAGGGAGTGGTAATTCACCCCTCCACTTT